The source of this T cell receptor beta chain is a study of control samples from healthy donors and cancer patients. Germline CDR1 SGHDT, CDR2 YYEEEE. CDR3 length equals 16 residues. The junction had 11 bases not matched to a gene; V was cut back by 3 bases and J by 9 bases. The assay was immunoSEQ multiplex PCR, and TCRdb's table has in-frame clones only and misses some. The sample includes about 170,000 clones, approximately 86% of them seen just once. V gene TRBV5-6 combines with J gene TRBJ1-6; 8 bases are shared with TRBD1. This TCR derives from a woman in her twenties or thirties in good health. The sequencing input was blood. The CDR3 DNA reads TGTGCCAGCAGCTCCTACCGGGACAGGATTGTTTCACCCCTCCACTTT. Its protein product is CASSSYRDRIVSPLHF.